Shown below are 14 T cell receptor beta chains from a single sample sequenced in a study of blood T cell repertoires in COVID-19. Some clones are missing from TCRdb's copy, which holds only in-frame ones; the method was immunoSEQ multiplex PCR. Here the sample spans over 85,000 clones, over 80% being singletons. Sequencing was carried out using peripheral blood. All receptors derive from a woman in her seventies with acute or convalescent COVID-19.

The chain employs TRBV7-2 and TRBJ1-2; D is undetermined. V lost 3 bases and J lost 5, with 7 bases in between. Germline V gives CDR1 SGHTA, CDR2 FQGNSA. The CDR3 spans 12 residues. This chain's CDR3 is CASSFLGYGYTF. CDR3 nucleotides: TGTGCCAGCAGCTTTCTAGGTTATGGCTACACCTTC.

This clone was counted a few times. V is TRBV7-9 and J is TRBJ1-1; the match to TRBD1 covers 8 bases. The germline gives CDR1 SEHNR, CDR2 FQNEAQ (reference sequence). The J segment lost 0 bases and the V segment lost 4 bases, leaving 7 bases of the junction unmatched. The CDR3 consists of 16 residues. Written as DNA, the CDR3 is TGTGCCAGCAGCTCAGGGGGCTGGCCTATGAACACTGAAGCTTTCTTT. As protein: CASSSGGWPMNTEAFF. Complete variable domain (other parts from reference TRBV7-9 and TRBJ1-1): DTGVSQNPRHKITKRGQNVTFRCDPISEHNRLYWYRQTLGQGPEFLTYFQNEAQLEKSRLLSDRFSAERPKGSFSTLEIQRTEQGDSAMYLCASSSGGWPMNTEAFFGQGTRLTVV.

This chain links TRBV9 with TRBJ2-5; tentative D call: TRBD2 (5 bases). CDR1 SGDLS and CDR2 YYNGEE come from the germline V gene. The CDR3 spans 12 residues. V was clipped by 3 bases and J by 7 bases, with 10 bases between them. CDR3 nucleotide sequence: TGTGCCAGCAGCGAGGAGGTAGGGACCCAGTACTTC. It specifies CASSEEVGTQYF.

V gene TRBV7-9 combines with J gene TRBJ2-1; 8 bases align to TRBD2. This CDR3 contains 17 residues. The junction had 6 bases not matched to a gene; V was cut back by 1 base and J by 1 base. CDR1 and CDR2 from the germline V gene are SEHNR and FQNEAQ (reference sequence). In nucleotides, the CDR3 is TGTGCCAGCAGCTTAGGTACTAGCGGTGGGTCCTACAATGAGCAGTTCTTC. The encoded protein is CASSLGTSGGSYNEQFF.

This rearrangement joins TRBV18 to TRBJ2-5; TRBD1 might be the D (5 bases). This CDR3 spans 13 amino acids. Per the germline V gene, CDR1 is KGHSH and CDR2 is LQKENI. With 3 bases removed from V and 5 bases from J, the gap between germline ends came to 10 bases. CDR3 in DNA: TGTGCCAGCTCACCCAGGGCTGGGGAGACCCAGTACTTC. Its translation: CASSPRAGETQYF.

The genes are TRBV5-1 and TRBJ1-6, with D maybe TRBD1 (5 bases). Germline loops: CDR1 SGHRS, CDR2 YFSETQ. The CDR3 has 14 residues. Trimming stripped 0 bases from V and 9 bases from J, with 10 bases between. CDR3 sequence (DNA): TGCGCCAGCAGCTTGGGACAGTTGAGTTCACCCCTCCACTTT. This gives the protein CASSLGQLSSPLHF.

The CDR3 nucleotides are TGTGCCAGCATAGATCGGGGGGGAATACAAAATCAGCCCCAGCATTTT. This encodes CASIDRGGIQNQPQHF. The V and J genes are TRBV28 and TRBJ1-5; tentatively, D is TRBD1 (5 bases). Trimming removed 7 bases from V and 4 bases from J, with 20 bases in between. Germline loops: CDR1 MDHEN, CDR2 SYDVKM. The length of the CDR3 is 16 residues.

This clone was counted a few times. The rearrangement links TRBV3-1 (or the pseudogene TRBV3-2) to TRBJ1-1, with a possible D match to TRBD1 (6 bases). This CDR3 is 18 amino acids long. CDR1 is LGHDT and CDR2 is YNNKEL in the germline V gene (reference sequence). Trimming shortened V by 1 base and J by 0 bases, and 18 bases separated the two germline ends. CDR3 in DNA: TGTGCCAGCAGCCAAGCGCTACATGGGGGCTCAATGAACACTGAAGCTTTCTTT. This sequence encodes CASSQALHGGSMNTEAFF.

V and J are TRBV6-5 and TRBJ2-7; no clear D. V was clipped by 0 bases and J by 2 bases, with 8 bases between them. The CDR3 loop spans 14 amino acids. CDR1 and CDR2 (germline): MNHEY, SVGAGI. In DNA, the CDR3 is TGTGCCAGCAGTTACTCGATTTTAGCCTACGAGCAGTACTTC. Its translation is CASSYSILAYEQYF.

DNA for the CDR3: TGTGCCAGCAGTGAATCAGGGGGCATGTACACTGAAGCTTTCTTT. Translation: CASSESGGMYTEAFF. The rearrangement joins TRBV6-1 to TRBJ1-1; 8 nucleotides agree with TRBD1. The germline CDR1 and CDR2 sequences are MNHNS and SASEGT. The V and J ends lost 2 bases and 3 bases, in that order; junction bases with no gene match: 5. This CDR3 is 15 amino acids long.

J is TRBJ2-2 and V is TRBV5-1, with TRBD1 matching over 9 bases. Germline CDR1 and CDR2: SGHRS and YFSETQ. CDR3 length: 18 residues. J was trimmed by 4 bases and V by 0 bases; bases with no gene match: 10. The CDR3 reads CASSLAGDTGGRTGELFF. The CDR3 nucleotides read TGCGCCAGCAGCTTGGCCGGTGATACAGGGGGCCGCACCGGGGAGCTGTTTTTT.

The chain combines TRBV3-1 (or the pseudogene TRBV3-2) with TRBJ2-5; 8 bases match TRBD2. The CDR3 runs to 16 residues. V trimming: 0 bases; J trimming: 4 bases; junction bases outside the gene matches: 7. From germline, CDR1 is LGHDT and CDR2 YNNKEL (reference sequence). CDR3 coding DNA: TGTGCCAGCAGCCAAGATTGGAGCGGGGGACGAGAGACCCAGTACTTC. It specifies CASSQDWSGGRETQYF.

A single count supports this clone. The chain has TRBV10-3 and TRBJ2-1; the match to TRBD2 covers 7 bases. The J segment lost 0 bases and the V segment lost 7 bases, leaving 9 bases of the junction unmatched. The CDR3 length is 16 residues. CDR1 is ENHRY and CDR2 is SYGVKD in the germline V gene. The CDR3: CAITGGTSSSYNEQFF. The CDR3 bases are TGTGCCATCACCGGGGGGACTTCTAGCTCCTACAATGAGCAGTTCTTC.

On this clone itself: The identical CDR3 is also encoded by other nucleotide sequences in the sample. The chain uses TRBV7-8 and TRBJ1-2, with TRBD1 matching over 10 bases. Germline trimming cut 3 bases from V and 5 bases from J; bases unmatched to any gene: 0. Germline V lookup: CDR1 SGHVS, CDR2 FQNEAQ. The CDR3 is made up of 13 amino acids. For the CDR3, the DNA is TGTGCCAGCAGCTTGGACAGGGGGTATGGCTACACCTTC. It encodes CASSLDRGYGYTF. Full variable domain (rest looked up from reference TRBV7-8 and TRBJ1-2): GAGVSQSPRYKVAKRGQDVALRCDPISGHVSLFWYQQALGQGPEFLTYFQNEAQLDKSGLPSDRFFAERPEGSVSTLKIQRTQQEDSAVYLCASSLDRGYGYTFGSGTRLTVV.